This TCR beta chain derives from a study of cytomegalovirus exposure and HLA in healthy donors. General study points: Per a later analysis, 15,000 to 20,000 TCR beta sequences showed association with HLA alleles at 0.05 false discovery rate.

CDR1 is SGHDT, CDR2 YYEEEE, per germline. J lost 1 base, V lost 0 bases, and 4 bases had no gene match. The CDR3 is 16 residues long. With 60 Vbeta and 13 Jbeta primers, the PCR was carried out. Libraries were prepared by immunoSEQ multiplex PCR; TCRdb keeps only in-frame clonotypes and omits some of them. The table lists over 100,000 clones. About this clone itself: What it binds is unknown.

This sequence joins TRBV5-6 and TRBJ2-5, with 9 bases aligning to TRBD2. This TCR was recovered from a man aged 18 to 30 in good health and CMV-seronegative. Input material: PBMCs. In DNA, the CDR3 is TGTGCCAGCAGCTTGGCCAGCGGGGGGCCCCAAGAGACCCAGTACTTC. Translated: CASSLASGGPQETQYF.